The entry below gives a single TCR beta chain sequence along with its context. Sequencing used immunoSEQ multiplex PCR; TCRdb keeps in-frame clones, though not all of them. Among around 280,000 clones listed, roughly 89% were seen once. The sample belongs to a study of blood T cell repertoires in COVID-19. The CDR3 is made up of 16 amino acids. Trimming took 0 bases from V and 1 from J, leaving 11 bases between them. Looked up from germline, CDR1 is LGHNA and CDR2 is YSLEER. The rearrangement joins TRBV4-3 to TRBJ2-3; D possibly corresponds to TRBD2 (5 bases). The material sequenced was PBMCs or T cells enriched from blood (not recorded which). The TCR sequence derives from a woman between 18 and 29 years old with acute COVID-19. The CDR3 DNA is TGCGCCAGCAGCCAAGATGGAACTAGAGGCACAGATACGCAGTATTTT. The encoded protein is CASSQDGTRGTDTQYF.